This is a list of T cell receptor beta chains from one sample in a study of vaccination and CD4 T cells after COVID-19. MiXCR, run by TCRdb on the PCR reads, gives a single entry per CDR3 protein. Of approximately 29,000 distinct CDR3 sequences listed, 50% are singletons. Specimen: CD4+ T cells from blood, collected about 7 months after SARS-CoV-2 vaccination. The receptors here all came from a human donor who had recovered from COVID-19. CDR3s include the opening cysteine and the closing phenylalanine or tryptophan. D genes are given only for firm matches. The size entry is marked missing in some rows and otherwise reads once, few, many or a size class.

cdr3_aa | cdr3_nt | clone_size | d_call | j_call | v_call
CSASGQDTQYF | TGCAGTGCTTCCGGGCAGGATACGCAGTATTTT | few | . | TRBJ2-3 | TRBV20-1
CASSEFRGWAETQYF | TGTGCCAGCAGTGAATTTCGGGGTTGGGCAGAGACCCAGTACTTC | . | . | TRBJ2-5 | TRBV25-1
CASSRRDYTEAFF | TGTGCCAGCAGCCGGAGGGATTACACTGAAGCTTTCTTT | once | . | TRBJ1-1 | TRBV27
CASSYDRGRFETQYF | TGTGCCAGCAGTTACGACAGGGGGCGATTTGAGACCCAGTACTTC | . | TRBD1 | TRBJ2-5 | TRBV6-5
CSALAGAWNEQFF | TGCAGTGCTTTAGCGGGAGCGTGGAATGAGCAGTTCTTC | . | TRBD2 | TRBJ2-1 | TRBV20-1
CSAGTGFSYEQYF | TGCAGTGCGGGGACAGGCTTCTCCTACGAGCAGTACTTC | . | TRBD1 | TRBJ2-7 | TRBV20-1
CSAHTRLAGVTDTQYF | TGCAGTGCCCATACCAGACTAGCGGGAGTTACAGATACGCAGTATTTT | . | TRBD2 | TRBJ2-3 | TRBV20-1
CASSLPFRTGSYEQYF | TGTGCCAGCAGCTTGCCTTTCAGGACAGGGTCCTACGAGCAGTACTTC | . | TRBD1 | TRBJ2-7 | TRBV28
CASSLSFGGETQYF | TGTGCCAGCAGCTTATCTTTCGGGGGGGAGACCCAGTACTTC | few | TRBD2 | TRBJ2-5 | TRBV7-2
CASSKPGEASEQYF | TGTGCCAGCAGTAAACCGGGAGAAGCTTCCGAGCAGTACTTC | . | . | TRBJ2-7 | TRBV6-1
CASTPQGGQAQWQPQHF | TGTGCCAGTACCCCCCAGGGAGGACAGGCCCAATGGCAGCCCCAGCATTTT | . | TRBD1 | TRBJ1-5 | TRBV19
CASSFSPGAQGTQYF | TGTGCCAGCAGTTTTTCCCCAGGGGCCCAGGGGACCCAGTACTTC | . | . | TRBJ2-5 | TRBV5-4
CSVEGGGSYGYTF | TGCAGCGTTGAAGGGGGGGGATCCTATGGCTACACCTTC | few | . | TRBJ1-2 | TRBV29-1
CSGVEGAIAGGPAETQYF | TGCAGTGGTGTGGAGGGGGCCATAGCGGGAGGGCCGGCTGAGACCCAGTACTTC | . | TRBD2 | TRBJ2-5 | TRBV20-1
CASSRPGQGANEQFF | TGTGCCAGCAGTCGACCGGGCCAGGGGGCGAATGAGCAGTTCTTC | . | TRBD1 | TRBJ2-1 | TRBV6-1
CASSPTRGAKAEAFF | TGTGCCAGCTCACCAACGAGGGGGGCGAAGGCTGAAGCTTTCTTT | . | . | TRBJ1-1 | TRBV18
CASSLSSARETQYF | TGTGCCAGCAGTTTATCGTCAGCTCGAGAGACCCAGTACTTC | few | . | TRBJ2-5 | TRBV28
CASSPGNSYEQYF | TGTGCCAGCAGCCCTGGGAACTCCTACGAGCAGTACTTC | . | . | TRBJ2-7 | TRBV6-6
CATPEGQRGCRVTQYF | TGTGCCACCCCGGAGGGACAGCGGGGTTGTAGGGTGACCCAGTACTTC | . | . | TRBJ2-5 | TRBV24-1
CASRQGGTEAFF | TGTGCCAGCAGGCAGGGTGGTACTGAAGCTTTCTTT | few | . | TRBJ1-1 | TRBV27
CASSISGSIYEQYF | TGTGCCAGCAGCATAAGCGGGAGTATTTACGAGCAGTACTTC | few | TRBD2 | TRBJ2-7 | TRBV7-9
CASSYLVGKKGNEQFF | TGTGCCAGCAGTTATTTAGTAGGAAAAAAGGGCAATGAGCAGTTCTTC | . | . | TRBJ2-1 | TRBV6-9
CASTQQLNYGYTF | TGCGCCAGCACCCAGCAACTTAACTATGGCTACACCTTC | . | . | TRBJ1-2 | TRBV4-1
CASSVRDRGSNVLTF | TGTGCCAGCAGTGTTCGGGACAGGGGCAGTAACGTCCTGACTTTC | . | TRBD1 | TRBJ2-6 | TRBV2
CSVRPPNTGELFF | TGCAGCGTGCGGCCGCCGAACACCGGGGAGCTGTTTTTT | . | . | TRBJ2-2 | TRBV29-1
CASSLLGLAGGPTYEQYF | TGTGCCAGCAGTTTATTGGGACTAGCGGGAGGGCCCACCTACGAGCAGTACTTC | . | TRBD2 | TRBJ2-7 | TRBV27
CASSSWGRRGNTIYF | TGTGCCAGCAGTTCCTGGGGGCGCCGAGGAAACACCATATATTTT | few | . | TRBJ1-3 | TRBV28
CASRTSDRGGAEAFF | TGTGCCAGCAGGACCTCGGACAGGGGCGGGGCTGAAGCTTTCTTT | few | TRBD1 | TRBJ1-1 | TRBV28
CASSSLDRENTEAFF | TGTGCCAGCAGCAGCCTGGACAGGGAGAACACTGAAGCTTTCTTT | . | . | TRBJ1-1 | TRBV21-1
CASSIGPGYNEQFF | TGTGCCAGTAGTATAGGGCCCGGTTACAATGAGCAGTTCTTC | . | . | TRBJ2-1 | TRBV19
CASTLADSRYQPQHF | TGTGCCAGTACTCTAGCCGACAGCCGATATCAGCCCCAGCATTTT | medium-sized | . | TRBJ1-5 | TRBV19